The 18 T cell receptor beta chains below were found in one sample sequenced in a study of blood T cells in healthy people across ages. The authors ran a second PCR of roughly 6 to 12 cycles using a sample-barcoded 5' primer and a J-beta primer mix. TCRdb ran MiXCR on the 5' RACE reads and lists one entry per CDR3 protein. The sample includes approximately 880,000 distinct CDR3 sequences, roughly 43% seen only once; the top ten take around 15%. Sequenced input: blood. The receptors were gathered from a man aged 25 to 45 in good health.

This clonotype was observed a handful of times. The chain employs TRBV11-2 and TRBJ2-7; tentative D call: TRBD1 (6 bases). V was trimmed by 5 bases and J by 2 bases, leaving 22 bases between them. The germline V gene has CDR1 SGHAT and CDR2 FQNNGV. This CDR3 contains 17 residues. The CDR3 sequence is CASSPLIGQGITYEQYF. The CDR3 DNA reads as TGTGCCAGCAGCCCACTGATCGGGCAGGGGATAACCTACGAGCAGTACTTC.

This rearrangement joins TRBV3-1 to TRBJ2-7, with D perhaps assigned TRBD1 or TRBD2 (5 bases each). Trimming took off 4 bases at V and 2 bases at J, with 18 bases between the two ends. The CDR3 totals 16 residues. Germline V gives CDR1 LGHDT, CDR2 YNNKEL (reference sequence). The CDR3 loop is CASSPPGRRLTYEQYF. The CDR3 coding sequence is TGTGCCAGCAGCCCCCCGGGGCGGAGACTAACCTACGAGCAGTACTTC.

This clonotype was detected a few times. J is TRBJ1-1 and V is TRBV7-2; D is uncertain. The CDR3 has 15 residues. Trimming stripped 5 bases from V and 0 bases from J, with 13 bases between. In germline, CDR1 is SGHTA, CDR2 FQGNSA. The CDR3 loop reads CASSPSGLMNTEAFF. The CDR3 nucleotides are TGTGCCAGCAGCCCGAGCGGGTTAATGAACACTGAAGCTTTCTTT.

The chain recombines TRBV4-1 with TRBJ1-1, with D perhaps TRBD1 (5 bases). V shed 1 base and J shed 2 bases, with 14 bases lying between them. Germline V gene data show CDR1 as MGHRA and CDR2 as YSYEKL. This CDR3 has 16 amino acids. The CDR3 region is CASSQVATEQNTEAFF. The CDR3 DNA reads as TGCGCCAGCAGCCAAGTTGCGACAGAACAAAACACTGAAGCTTTCTTT.

The rearrangement joins TRBV3-1 to TRBJ2-6; 9 positions agree with TRBD2. CDR3 size: 17 residues. The V gene end was trimmed by 4 bases and the J gene end by 0 bases; junction bases not matched to a gene: 4. Germline loops: CDR1 LGHDT, CDR2 YNNKEL (reference sequence). This CDR3 is CASSLRREGSGANVLTF. The DNA for the CDR3 is TGTGCCAGCAGCCTCCGGCGGGAGGGCTCTGGGGCCAACGTCCTGACTTTC. The full variable domain, its missing parts supplied by reference TRBV3-1 and TRBJ2-6, is DTAVSQTPKYLVTQMGNDKSIKCEQNLGHDTMYWYKQDSKKFLKIMFSYNNKELIINETVPNRFSPKSPDKAHLNLHINSLELGDSAVYFCASSLRREGSGANVLTFGAGSRLTVL.

The chain has TRBV7-2 and TRBJ2-4; tentative D call: TRBD1 (5 bases). The J call is doubtful: the DNA matches TRBJ2-7 better. The CDR3 sequence is 14 residues long. Germline-derived CDR1 and CDR2 are SGHTA and FQGNSA. CDR3 bases: TGTGCCAGCAGCGTGGGGCCTATGACCTACGAGCAGTACTTC. Amino acid sequence: CASSVGPMTYEQYF.

This clonotype was found a few times. The gene calls are TRBV5-6 and TRBJ2-7, with TRBD1 identical over 7 bases. The junction had 13 bases not matched to a gene; V was cut back by 2 bases and J by 2 bases. Looked up from germline, CDR1 is SGHDT and CDR2 is YYEEEE. The CDR3 totals 17 residues. The CDR3 region is CASSLTSGTGVTYEQYF. The CDR3 bases are TGTGCCAGCAGCTTAACATCCGGAACAGGGGTTACCTACGAGCAGTACTTC.

This sequence joins TRBV12-3 or TRBV12-4 and TRBJ2-3; TRBD1 matches 9 bases. V was pared by 5 bases and J by 6 bases, with 6 bases of the junction left unmatched. This CDR3 comprises 14 residues. In DNA, the CDR3 is TGTGCCAGCAGTCCCCGGGACAGGGAGGATACGCAGTATTTT. Translating it yields CASSPRDREDTQYF.

The chain uses TRBV27 and TRBJ1-1; D perhaps matches TRBD1 (5 bases). CDR3 length: 15 amino acids. V was cut by 7 bases and J by 0 bases, with 15 bases left in between. Germline CDR1 reads MNHEY; CDR2 reads SMNVEV (reference sequence). CDR3: CASNDSGGLNTEAFF. CDR3 DNA: TGTGCCAGCAACGACAGCGGGGGTCTGAACACTGAAGCTTTCTTT.

This clonotype has only a few counts. The chain uses TRBV5-1 and TRBJ2-3; tentative D call: TRBD1 (5 bases). The germline V and J ends were trimmed by 4 bases and 1 base, with 13 bases remaining between them. Germline V gene data show CDR1 as SGHRS and CDR2 as YFSETQ. The CDR3 has 15 residues. CDR3 nucleotide sequence: TGCGCCAGCAGCGTCAGGGTGGGCGGCACAGATACGCAGTATTTT. Its protein product is CASSVRVGGTDTQYF.

The chain recombines TRBV4-1 with TRBJ2-3; D possibly matches TRBD1 or TRBD2 (5 bases each). This CDR3 has 16 amino acids. The germline V gene encodes CDR1 MGHRA and CDR2 YSYEKL. Deletions cut 2 bases from V and 3 bases from J, with 15 bases between. Here the CDR3 DNA reads TGCGCCAGCAGCCAAAACCAGGGCCGAGGGACAGATACGCAGTATTTT. It codes for CASSQNQGRGTDTQYF.

The chain combines TRBV6-5 with TRBJ1-2, with TRBD1 identical over 8 bases. Per the germline V gene, CDR1 is MNHEY and CDR2 is SVGAGI. This CDR3 contains 13 residues. V lost 5 bases to trimming and J lost 8 bases; unmatched junction nucleotides: 7. The CDR3 region has the DNA TGTGCCAGCAGTCAGGGGACAGGTTTCGGCTACACCTTC. It codes for CASSQGTGFGYTF.

A remark on this clonotype: This sequence may be a read error, since a much larger clone differs from it by one base. Written as DNA, the CDR3 is TGTGCCAGCACCGGGGTAGCCGAGCAGTACTTC. The encoded protein is CASTGVAEQYF. V gene TRBV7-9 combines with J gene TRBJ2-4; tentative D call: TRBD2 (5 bases). Near its end, the DNA agrees better with TRBJ2-7, so the J call may be wrong. The CDR3 runs to 11 residues. The V gene's germline CDR1 is SEHNR and CDR2 FQNEAQ (reference sequence).

This clonotype has just one count. This chain connects TRBV6-1 to TRBJ1-2, with D unresolved. Between the trimmed V and J ends, which lost 3 bases and 0 bases, there was a span of 8 bases. Germline V gene sequence: CDR1 MNHNS, CDR2 SASEGT. The CDR3 length is 14 residues. Here the CDR3 reads CASSDPPSNYGYTF. DNA of the CDR3: TGTGCCAGCAGTGACCCACCGTCTAACTATGGCTACACCTTC.

As to this clonotype: The junction departs from germline at one end; a sequencing error may be responsible. The chain employs TRBV12-5 and TRBJ2-1; D unresolved. CDR1 is LGHNT and CDR2 is FRNRAP in the germline V gene. The CDR3 runs 15 residues. The CDR3 bases are TGTGCTAGTGGTCCTGGAAGTTTTTTGGGGAATGAGCAGTTCTTT. Protein: CASGPGSFLGNEQFF. The whole variable domain, filled in from reference TRBV12-5 and TRBJ2-1, reads DARVTQTPRHKVTEMGQEVTMRCQPILGHNTVFWYRQTMMQGLELLAYFRNRAPLDDSGMPKDRFSAEMPDATLATLKIQPSEPRDSAVYFCASGPGSFLGNEQFFGPGTRLTVL.

CDR3 DNA: TGTGCCACTACAACGGGGGGATACGAGCAGTACTTC. This codes for CATTTGGYEQYF. V is TRBV6-6 and J is TRBJ2-7, with TRBD2 matching over 7 bases. V was pared by 10 bases and J by 4 bases, with 7 bases of the junction left unmatched. CDR3 length: 12 residues. The germline CDR1 and CDR2 sequences are MNHNY and SVGAGI (reference sequence).

The genes are TRBV12-3 or TRBV12-4 and TRBJ1-2; D gene uncertain. The CDR3 loop spans 13 amino acids. V lost 9 bases, J lost 4 bases, and 15 bases lay in between. CDR3: CASGPRSVYGYTF. The CDR3, as DNA: TGTGCCAGTGGACCGAGAAGTGTCTATGGCTACACCTTC.

This clonotype was detected once. The chain employs TRBV7-9 and TRBJ2-2; 9 bases are shared with TRBD1. The germline V gene encodes CDR1 SEHNR and CDR2 FQNEAQ (reference sequence). With 5 bases clipped from V and 5 bases from J, the junction kept 15 bases outside the gene matches. The CDR3 contains 18 residues. The CDR3 protein is CASSPKRTGQGGTGELFF. DNA of the CDR3: TGTGCCAGCAGCCCAAAAAGAACGGGACAGGGTGGAACCGGGGAGCTGTTTTTT.